This T cell receptor beta chain is drawn from a study of T cells in Graves' hyperthyroidism and ophthalmopathy. Isolation of PBMCs was performed on roughly 9 ml fresh peripheral blood. The CDR3 runs 15 residues. Germline V gives CDR1 ENHRY, CDR2 SYGVKD. As to this clonotype: Its antigen remains unidentified. The junction shows a germline mismatch at one end, possibly a read error.

General study findings and limits: Ophthalmopathy was identified by the model a median about 6 months ahead of onset. Most clonotypes that expanded in the thyroid above 0.001 also showed up in blood.

The source material, RNA transcripts, was used to amplify TCR beta CDR3 regions. Using the HTBI primer set, a first-round RT-PCR was run on the TCR CDR3. TCRdb used MiXCR to reprocess the multiplex PCR reads, holding one entry per CDR3 protein. Among around 700,000 distinct CDR3 sequences listed, around 40% were seen once. The chain uses TRBV10-3 and TRBJ2-2; a possible D gene is TRBD1 (5 bases). The source of this sequence is a woman in her 40s with Graves' hyperthyroidism. Sequenced input: blood. DNA of the CDR3: TGTGCCAGCAGTTATGACAGACAACAAACCGGGGAGCTGTTTTTT. Translation: CASSYDRQQTGELFF.